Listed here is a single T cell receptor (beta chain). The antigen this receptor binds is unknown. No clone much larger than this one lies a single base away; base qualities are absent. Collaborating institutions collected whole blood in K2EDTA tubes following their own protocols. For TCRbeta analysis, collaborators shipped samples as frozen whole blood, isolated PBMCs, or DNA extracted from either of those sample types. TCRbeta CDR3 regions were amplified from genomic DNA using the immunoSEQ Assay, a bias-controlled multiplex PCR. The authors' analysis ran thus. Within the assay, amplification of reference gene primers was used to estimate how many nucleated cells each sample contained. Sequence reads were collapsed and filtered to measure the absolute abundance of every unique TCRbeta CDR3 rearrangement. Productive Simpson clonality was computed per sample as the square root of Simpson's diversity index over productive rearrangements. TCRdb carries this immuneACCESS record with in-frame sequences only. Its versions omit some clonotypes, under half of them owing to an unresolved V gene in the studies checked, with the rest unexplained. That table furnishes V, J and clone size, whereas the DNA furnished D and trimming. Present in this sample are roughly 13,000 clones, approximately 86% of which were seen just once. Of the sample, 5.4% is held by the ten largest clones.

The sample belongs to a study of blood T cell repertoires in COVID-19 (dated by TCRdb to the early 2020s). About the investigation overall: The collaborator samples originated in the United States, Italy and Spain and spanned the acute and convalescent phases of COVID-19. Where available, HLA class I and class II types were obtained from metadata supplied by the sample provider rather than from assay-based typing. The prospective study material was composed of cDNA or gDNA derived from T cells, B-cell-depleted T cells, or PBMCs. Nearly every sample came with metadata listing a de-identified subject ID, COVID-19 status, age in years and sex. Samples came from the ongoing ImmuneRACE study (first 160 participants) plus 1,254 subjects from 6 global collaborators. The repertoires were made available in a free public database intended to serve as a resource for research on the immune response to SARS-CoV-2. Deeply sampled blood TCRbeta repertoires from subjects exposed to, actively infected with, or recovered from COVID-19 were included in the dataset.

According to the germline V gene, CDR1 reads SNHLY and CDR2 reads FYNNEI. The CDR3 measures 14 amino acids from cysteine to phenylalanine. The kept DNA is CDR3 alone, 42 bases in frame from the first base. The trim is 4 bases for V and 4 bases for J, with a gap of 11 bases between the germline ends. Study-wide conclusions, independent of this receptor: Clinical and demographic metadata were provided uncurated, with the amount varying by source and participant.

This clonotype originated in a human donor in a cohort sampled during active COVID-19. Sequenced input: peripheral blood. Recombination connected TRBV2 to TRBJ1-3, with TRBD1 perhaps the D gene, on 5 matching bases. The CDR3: CASSGGAGGNTIYF. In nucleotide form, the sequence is TGTGCCAGCAGTGGCGGGGCTGGGGGAAACACCATATATTTT.